Below are 29 T cell receptor beta chains sequenced from a single sample in a study of blood T cells in healthy people across ages. A second PCR of 7 to 11 cycles used a sample-barcoded 5' primer and a J-beta primer mix. TCRdb re-derived calls from the 5' RACE reads in MiXCR, one entry per CDR3 protein. In the table there are about 1 million distinct CDR3 sequences, about 25% of which are singletons. These sequences were also reported in another study, on T cells of mothers and their children.

Sequencing was carried out using blood. The receptors come from a girl aged 2-10 years in good health.

This clonotype was found a few times. This chain links TRBV7-9 with TRBJ1-2, with a weak D call TRBD1 (6 bases). Germline V gene sequence: CDR1 SEHNR, CDR2 FQNEAQ (reference sequence). V dropped 4 bases and J dropped 3 bases, with 18 bases sitting between them. The CDR3 sequence is 16 residues long. CDR3 coding DNA: TGTGCCAGCAGCTGGATTACCAGGGGTTTCGACTATGGCTACACCTTC. Translation: CASSWITRGFDYGYTF.

This clonotype was picked up a small number of times. The chain carries TRBV7-9 and TRBJ2-7; 7 nucleotides match TRBD2. Germline CDR1 is SEHNR and CDR2 is FQNEAQ (reference sequence). This CDR3 contains 14 residues. V lost 2 bases to trimming and J lost 4 bases; unmatched junction nucleotides: 5. The CDR3 sequence: CASSLSGEGYEQYF. The CDR3 DNA reads TGTGCCAGCAGCTTAAGCGGGGAAGGTTACGAGCAGTACTTC.

This clonotype has only a few counts. The chain joins TRBV29-1 to TRBJ2-7; D gene unclear. Germline-derived CDR1 and CDR2 are SQVTM and ANQGSEA. V was pared by 6 bases and J by 1 base, with 13 bases between. The CDR3 extends over 13 amino acids. CDR3 residues: CSVAPGLSYEQYF. As DNA, the CDR3 is TGCAGCGTCGCTCCGGGCCTTTCCTACGAGCAGTACTTC.

CDR3 residues: CASSTPLDHEQFF. The DNA of the CDR3 is TGTGCCAGCAGCACCCCGTTGGATCATGAGCAGTTCTTC. The chain couples TRBV7-2 to TRBJ2-1; D call uncertain. Germline CDR1 is SGHTA and CDR2 is FQGNSA. Trimming left V 5 bases short and J 8 bases short, with 13 bases between. The CDR3 runs 13 residues. The entire variable domain, with the rest obtained from reference TRBV7-2 and TRBJ2-1, is as follows: GAGVSQSPSNKVTEKGKDVELRCDPISGHTALYWYRQSLGQGLEFLIYFQGNSAPDKSGLPSDRFSAERTGGSVSTLTIQRTQQEDSAVYLCASSTPLDHEQFFGPGTRLTVL.

The DNA for the CDR3 is TGCGCCAGCAGCCGGGACCCCGATGAAGCTTTCTTT. It is translated as CASSRDPDEAFF. V gene TRBV4-1 combines with J gene TRBJ1-1; TRBD1 might be the D (5 bases). V gave up 4 bases and J gave up 7 bases, with 10 bases separating them. The CDR3 consists of 12 residues. The germline V gene has CDR1 MGHRA and CDR2 YSYEKL.

The rearrangement uses TRBV3-1 and TRBJ2-1; 7 nucleotides match TRBD1. Trimming took 4 bases from V and 3 from J; bases not matched to a gene: 6. Germline V gene sequence: CDR1 LGHDT, CDR2 YNNKEL (reference sequence). The CDR3 runs to 15 residues. CDR3 sequence reads: CASSPSGTVYNEQFF. In DNA form, the CDR3 reads TGTGCCAGCAGCCCTTCCGGGACAGTCTACAATGAGCAGTTCTTC.

This clonotype was detected a few times. The rearrangement uses TRBV5-6 and TRBJ2-1; D possibly corresponds to TRBD2 (6 bases). This CDR3 contains 14 residues. The V gene's germline CDR1 is SGHDT and CDR2 YYEEEE. The V and J ends lost 4 bases and 3 bases respectively, with 11 bases between them. CDR3 sequence reads: CASSSMGGYNEQFF. The CDR3 DNA reads as TGTGCCAGCAGCAGCATGGGGGGCTACAATGAGCAGTTCTTC.

This clonotype was seen a handful of times. The genes are TRBV11-1 and TRBJ2-6; D not certain. The V end was cut by 5 bases, the J end by 2 bases, with 4 bases between. The CDR3 length is 13 residues. Germline values: CDR1 SGHAT, CDR2 FQDESV (reference sequence). CDR3 coding DNA: TGTGCCAGCAGCGAAACTGGGGCCAACGTCCTGACTTTC. Protein: CASSETGANVLTF. The full variable domain, completed using reference TRBV11-1 and TRBJ2-6, is EAEVAQSPRYKITEKSQAVAFWCDPISGHATLYWYRQILGQGPELLVQFQDESVVDDSQLPKDRFSAERLKGVDSTLKIQPAELGDSAMYLCASSETGANVLTFGAGSRLTVL.

The sample holds a few counts of this clonotype. The chain couples TRBV5-1 to TRBJ2-1; 8 nucleotides align to TRBD2. Germline CDR1 is SGHRS and CDR2 is YFSETQ. The ends lost 0 bases at V and 7 bases at J; junction bases unmatched: 6. CDR3 length equals 15 residues. The CDR3 DNA reads as TGCGCCAGCAGCTTGGAGGGACTAGGGGAGAATGAGCAGTTCTTC. This encodes CASSLEGLGENEQFF. Combining the CDR3 with reference TRBV5-1 and TRBJ2-1 gives the whole variable domain KAGVTQTPRYLIKTRGQQVTLSCSPISGHRSVSWYQQTPGQGLQFLFEYFSETQRNKGNFPGRFSGRQFSNSRSEMNVSTLELGDSALYLCASSLEGLGENEQFFGPGTRLTVL.

The CDR3 DNA follows: TGCAGTGCTAGAGTTGGTGGGCAGGGCAATCAGCCCCAGCATTTT. This sequence encodes CSARVGGQGNQPQHF. The chain employs TRBV20-1 and TRBJ1-5; D remains unclear. Looked up from germline, CDR1 is DFQATT and CDR2 is SNEGSKA (reference sequence). This CDR3 has 15 amino acids. Trimming removed 1 base at V and 2 bases at J, with 12 bases between.

This clonotype was seen only a few times. The V gene is TRBV20-1, the J gene TRBJ2-5; possibly TRBD2 for D (6 bases). There are 15 residues in the CDR3. The V end was cut by 5 bases, the J end by 0 bases, with 16 bases between. Germline V gene data show CDR1 as DFQATT and CDR2 as SNEGSKA (reference sequence). This CDR3 reads CSAGALGGYQETQYF. The CDR3 DNA is TGCAGTGCTGGGGCGCTTGGAGGGTACCAAGAGACCCAGTACTTC.

V gene TRBV5-4 combines with J gene TRBJ2-1; the D gene is possibly TRBD2 (7 bases). V was clipped by 6 bases and J by 5 bases, with 15 bases between them. CDR3 length equals 14 residues. CDR1 and CDR2 (germline): SGHNT, YYREEE (reference sequence). CDR3 region: CASTLGGPDNEQFF. CDR3 bases: TGTGCCAGCACCCTGGGGGGGCCTGACAATGAGCAGTTCTTC.

V gene TRBV27 combines with J gene TRBJ2-1; unclear D gene. The CDR3 sequence is 13 residues long. Germline V gives CDR1 MNHEY, CDR2 SMNVEV (reference sequence). Trimming pared 3 bases from V and 5 bases from J, leaving 8 bases between. CDR3 nucleotides: TGTGCCAGCAGTTTGCTGCCTAACAATGAGCAGTTCTTC. The encoded protein is CASSLLPNNEQFF.

To note about this clonotype: The junction departs from the called germline gene at one end, perhaps through a read error. This chain joins TRBV20-1 and TRBJ2-3; 9 bases map to TRBD2. The CDR3 runs to 15 residues. Germline lookup yields CDR1 DFQATT and CDR2 SNEGSKA (reference sequence). DNA of the CDR3: TGCAGTGCTAGAGATTCGGTGGCGGGAGGGGAGACCCAGTACTTT. This translates into CSARDSVAGGETQYF.

This clonotype has only a few counts. The chain combines TRBV20-1 with TRBJ2-7; D not resolved. Germline values: CDR1 DFQATT, CDR2 SNEGSKA (reference sequence). Trimming shortened V by 2 bases and J by 0 bases, and 11 bases separated the two germline ends. CDR3 length equals 14 residues. The CDR3 region is CSARSSKSSYEQYF. CDR3 DNA: TGCAGTGCTAGAAGCTCTAAGAGCTCCTACGAGCAGTACTTC.

This clonotype has more than one count but fewer than ten. The CDR3 sequence: CASSPYALDSANEKLFF. The DNA for the CDR3 is TGTGCCAGCAGCCCGTACGCGTTGGACAGTGCTAATGAAAAACTGTTTTTT. The V gene is TRBV9, the J gene TRBJ1-4; possibly TRBD1 for D (6 bases). V was clipped by 4 bases and J by 3 bases, with 19 bases between them. The CDR3 totals 17 residues. Per germline, CDR1 SGDLS and CDR2 YYNGEE.

The chain has TRBV20-1 and TRBJ2-7, with 7 positions matching TRBD2. Losses at the gene ends were 0 bases for V and 2 bases for J; bases not matched to a gene: 10. The V gene's germline CDR1 is DFQATT and CDR2 SNEGSKA (reference sequence). This CDR3 region has 16 residues. CDR3 in amino acids: CSARDGGLAVTYEQYF. The CDR3 DNA reads TGCAGTGCTAGAGATGGAGGCCTAGCGGTAACCTACGAGCAGTACTTC.

This chain uses TRBV12-3 or TRBV12-4 with TRBJ1-2; 7 bases align to TRBD1. J lost 8 bases, V lost 3 bases, and 15 bases had no gene match. The CDR3 consists of 16 residues. Here the CDR3 DNA reads TGTGCCAGCAGTTTCGCACAACTACAGGGGAGGAGGGGCTACACCTTC. It specifies CASSFAQLQGRRGYTF.

The chain joins TRBV7-9 to TRBJ1-1, with 7 bases fitting TRBD1. After removal of 5 bases from V and 8 bases from J, the junction contained 8 bases not matched to a gene. Germline values: CDR1 SEHNR, CDR2 FQNEAQ (reference sequence). This CDR3 is 13 amino acids long. Here the CDR3 reads CASSPRDSPEAFF. The CDR3 DNA reads TGTGCCAGCAGCCCCCGGGACAGTCCAGAAGCTTTCTTT. Complete variable domain (other parts from reference TRBV7-9 and TRBJ1-1): DTGVSQNPRHKITKRGQNVTFRCDPISEHNRLYWYRQTLGQGPEFLTYFQNEAQLEKSRLLSDRFSAERPKGSFSTLEIQRTEQGDSAMYLCASSPRDSPEAFFGQGTRLTVV.

This clonotype was found a few times. The rearrangement links TRBV29-1 to TRBJ2-7, with D unresolved. With 7 bases removed from V and 2 bases from J, the gap between germline ends came to 15 bases. Germline values: CDR1 SQVTM, CDR2 ANQGSEA. This CDR3 has 13 residues. The CDR3 DNA reads as TGCAGCGCTCGGGCGGATCTGACCTACGAGCAGTACTTC. It codes for CSARADLTYEQYF.

This clonotype was found once. The junction does not match germline at one end; this may be a read error. The chain has TRBV24-1 and TRBJ2-1; D assignment may be TRBD1 or TRBD2 (5 bases each). This CDR3 has 14 amino acids. Germline assignment: CDR1 KGHDR and CDR2 SFDVKD. CDR3 nucleotide sequence: TGTGCCACCAGTGACCCGGGACCCCGGAATGAGCTGTTCTTC. Its translation is CATSDPGPRNELFF.

CDR3 sequence reads: CSVRVTDTNYEQYF. In DNA, the CDR3 is TGCAGCGTTAGAGTAACGGATACGAACTACGAGCAGTACTTC. V is TRBV29-1 and J is TRBJ2-7; no reliable D call. The germline V gene has CDR1 SQVTM and CDR2 ANQGSEA. This CDR3 region has 14 residues. The V and J ends lost 5 bases and 3 bases respectively, with 17 bases between them.

V and J are TRBV20-1 and TRBJ2-7, with D uncertain. Trimming cost V 0 bases and J 0 bases, with 12 bases left between them. The germline V gene has CDR1 DFQATT and CDR2 SNEGSKA (reference sequence). The CDR3 is made up of 15 amino acids. The CDR3 DNA sequence: TGCAGTGCTAGAGACTTAGAATTATTCTCCTACGAGCAGTACTTC. This gives the protein CSARDLELFSYEQYF.

Only a few counts were recorded for this clonotype. The chain couples TRBV3-1 to TRBJ2-7; 8 bases align to TRBD2. The CDR3 spans 17 residues. Germline values: CDR1 LGHDT, CDR2 YNNKEL (reference sequence). The trim removed 4 bases at V and 5 bases at J, leaving 16 bases unmatched. The CDR3 DNA reads as TGTGCCAGCAGCCCAGTCGGGAGAAAAGCGGGACTAGACGAGCAGTACTTC. This encodes CASSPVGRKAGLDEQYF.

The rearrangement joins TRBV14 to TRBJ1-2; 7 positions match TRBD1. Per the germline V gene, CDR1 is SGHDN and CDR2 is FVKESK. V shed 4 bases and J 5 bases; nucleotides not matched to a gene: 7. The CDR3 runs 14 residues. The CDR3 is CASSPGTVTYGYTF. The CDR3 nucleotides are TGTGCCAGCAGCCCCGGGACAGTGACTTATGGCTACACCTTC.

The chain uses TRBV27 and TRBJ1-4; D not certain. The ends were cut back, 3 bases at V and 6 bases at J, with 8 bases in the middle. Germline V CDR1 and CDR2: MNHEY, SMNVEV (reference sequence). This CDR3 has 13 amino acids. CDR3 region: CASSFGIYEKLFF. As DNA, the CDR3 is TGTGCCAGCAGTTTCGGGATCTATGAAAAACTGTTTTTT.

This rearrangement joins TRBV6-6 to TRBJ2-4, with a tentative D call TRBD2 (5 bases). The germline V and J ends were trimmed by 8 bases and 1 base, with 15 bases remaining between them. The germline CDR1 and CDR2 sequences are MNHNY and SVGAGI (reference sequence). This CDR3 region has 15 residues. This chain's CDR3 is CASLVSGNAKNIQYF. CDR3 coding DNA: TGTGCCAGCCTCGTGTCCGGGAACGCCAAAAACATTCAGTACTTC.

This chain links TRBV7-2 with TRBJ1-2; possibly TRBD1 for D (6 bases). The CDR3 is 15 residues long. Per germline, CDR1 SGHTA and CDR2 FQGNSA. Deletions cut 4 bases from V and 4 bases from J, with 16 bases between. The CDR3 spells CASSYFRDTTYGYTF. The DNA for the CDR3 is TGTGCCAGCAGCTATTTCCGGGACACCACCTATGGCTACACCTTC.

This clonotype has just a few counts. J is TRBJ2-5 and V is TRBV24-1; possibly TRBD2 for D (5 bases). CDR1 and CDR2 from the germline V gene are KGHDR and SFDVKD. This CDR3 spans 15 amino acids. The V end lost 3 bases, the J end lost 8 bases, and 18 bases lay between the germline ends. The CDR3 spells CATSDSGLTKRTQYF. The CDR3, as DNA: TGTGCCACCAGTGATAGCGGACTCACAAAGAGAACCCAGTACTTC.